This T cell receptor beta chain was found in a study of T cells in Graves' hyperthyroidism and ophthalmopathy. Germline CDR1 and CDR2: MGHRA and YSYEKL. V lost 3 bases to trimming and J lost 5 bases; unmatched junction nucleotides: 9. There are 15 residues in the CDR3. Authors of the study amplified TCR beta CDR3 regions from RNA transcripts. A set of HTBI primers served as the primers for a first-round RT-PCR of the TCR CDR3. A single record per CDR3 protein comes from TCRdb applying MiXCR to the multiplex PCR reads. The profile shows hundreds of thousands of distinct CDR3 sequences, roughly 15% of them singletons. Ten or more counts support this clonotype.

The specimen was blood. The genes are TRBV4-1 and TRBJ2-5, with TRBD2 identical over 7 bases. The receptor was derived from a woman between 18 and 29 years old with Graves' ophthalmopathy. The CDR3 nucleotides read TGCGCCAGCAGCCAGGCAGCGGGGCGGCGGGAGACCCAGTACTTC. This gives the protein CASSQAAGRRETQYF.